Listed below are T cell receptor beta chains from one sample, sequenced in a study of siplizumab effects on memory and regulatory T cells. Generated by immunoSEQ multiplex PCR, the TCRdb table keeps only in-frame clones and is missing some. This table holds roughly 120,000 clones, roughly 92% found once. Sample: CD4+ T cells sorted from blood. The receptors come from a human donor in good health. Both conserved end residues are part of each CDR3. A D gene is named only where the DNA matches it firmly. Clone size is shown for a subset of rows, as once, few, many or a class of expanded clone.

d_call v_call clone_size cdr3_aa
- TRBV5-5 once CASSLLLGTEQFF
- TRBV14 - CASSQIISRGAKLNTEAFF
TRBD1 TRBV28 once CASSSFTRQGDGYTF
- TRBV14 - CASSAGRNTEAFF
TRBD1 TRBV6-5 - CASSYPDRANSPLHF
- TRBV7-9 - CASTPGEGYTF
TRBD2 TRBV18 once CASSSGTSGFNEQFF
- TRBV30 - CAWSVTVYRNTIYF
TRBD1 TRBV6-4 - CASSRDRGGYEQYF
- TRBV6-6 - CASSFTYEQYF
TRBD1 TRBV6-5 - CASSAGQGGQPQHF
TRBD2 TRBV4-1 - CASSSRVAGEYNEQFF
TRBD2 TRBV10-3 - CAISDPGRTTREVQYF
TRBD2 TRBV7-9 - CATRPGLGTDTQYF
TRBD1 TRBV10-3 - CAISPRGTGGASGEQYF
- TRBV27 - CASSLFARAGGLDEQFF
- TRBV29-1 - CSATFTGLLSGNTIYF
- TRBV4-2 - CASSPNTLNTGELFF
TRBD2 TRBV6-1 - CASSEGYWAGGKETQYF
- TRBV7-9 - CASSILEGEKLFF
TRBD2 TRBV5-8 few CASSLSLAGDPSYNEQFF
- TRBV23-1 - CASINCPRGYTQYF
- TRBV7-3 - CASSPRGSTEAFF
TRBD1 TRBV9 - CASSVGTGISYEQYF
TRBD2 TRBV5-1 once CASSFQSSGGEQYF
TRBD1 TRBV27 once CASGSGGQGTQYF
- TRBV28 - CASSLWGSNQPQHF
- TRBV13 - CASIQSRANVLTF
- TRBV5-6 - CASSLAGTTVMAEAFF
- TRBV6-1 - CASSLPGLWTQYF
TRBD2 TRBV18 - CASSPPSGLGVYEQYF
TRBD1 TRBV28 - CASRGTGPSGANVLTF
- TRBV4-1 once CASSQGGFSGNTIYF
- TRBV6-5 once CASSLTTGYEQFF
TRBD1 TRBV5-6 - CASSKDREQETQYF
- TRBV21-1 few CASWRYEGDGELFF